The entry below gives a single TCR beta chain sequence along with its context. Other DNA variants within this sample encode the same CDR3. The sample originates from a study of shared clonotypes between healthy human individuals. Division of CD4+ cells produced a CD45RA+ naive subset and a CD45RA-negative memory subset. TCRdb's copy holds only in-frame clones and misses some; the assay was immunoSEQ multiplex PCR. Altogether around 700,000 clones are present, around 73% being singletons, with the ten largest covering around 1.8%. The sample taken for sequencing was memory CD4+ T cells sorted from blood. Subset given: CD45RA-negative fraction. The clonotype originates from a young woman in good health.

The CDR3 reads CASSLDRAYEQYF. CDR3 sequence (DNA): TGTGCCAGCAGCTTGGACAGGGCCTACGAGCAGTACTTC. The chain combines TRBV5-5 with TRBJ2-7; a weak D match, TRBD1 (6 bases). CDR1 and CDR2 from the germline V gene are SGHKS and YYEKEE (reference sequence). V was shortened by 0 bases and J by 2 bases, with 6 bases between the two germline ends. The CDR3 runs to 13 residues.